The 25 T cell receptor beta chains presented below share a single source sample, sequenced in a study of T-cell memory formation after mild COVID-19. A single record per CDR3 protein comes from TCRdb applying MiXCR to the 5' RACE reads. Of approximately 390,000 distinct CDR3 sequences listed, about 15% were seen once; the top ten hold 20% to 25%. Sequenced material: PBMCs or a T cell subset sorted from them (not recorded which). The receptors were sampled from a man aged 18 to 29 who had mild COVID-19 (a few samples of this study predate the infection). Cell type and time point are not known.

This chain uses TRBV20-1 with TRBJ2-7, with 8 bases matching TRBD1. CDR3 size: 14 residues. Losses at the gene ends were 4 bases for V and 1 base for J; bases not matched to a gene: 6. The V gene's germline CDR1 is DFQATT and CDR2 SNEGSKA (reference sequence). CDR3 DNA: TGCAGTGCTAAGACAGGGGTTAGTTCCTACGAGCAGTACTTC. Its translation is CSAKTGVSSYEQYF.

This clonotype occurred many times. The rearrangement uses TRBV12-3 or TRBV12-4 and TRBJ1-2; D uncertain. The V and J ends lost 0 bases and 7 bases respectively, with 12 bases between them. The CDR3 runs to 14 residues. The CDR3 DNA follows: TGTGCCAGCAGTTTAGCCCGGGGAAAGGGTGGCTACACCTTC. As protein: CASSLARGKGGYTF.

This clonotype was observed a few times. This chain connects TRBV7-9 to TRBJ1-1; D is unclear. The germline V gene encodes CDR1 SEHNR and CDR2 FQNEAQ (reference sequence). The CDR3 contains 14 residues. Trimming stripped 2 bases from V and 4 bases from J, with 11 bases between. The CDR3 nucleotides are TGTGCCAGCAGCTTAACTTCAGAGGCCACTGAAGCTTTCTTT. It is translated as CASSLTSEATEAFF.

The sample holds a few counts of this clonotype. This sequence joins TRBV3-1 and TRBJ2-7, with D perhaps TRBD1 or TRBD2 (5 bases each). Looked up from germline, CDR1 is LGHDT and CDR2 is YNNKEL (reference sequence). The CDR3 is 16 amino acids. The V end lost 8 bases, the J end lost 4 bases, and 24 bases lay between the germline ends. CDR3 residues: CASSMPGTFQRYEQYV. The CDR3 bases are TGTGCCAGCTCGATGCCCGGGACGTTCCAAAGATACGAGCAGTACGTC.

This clonotype was detected a few times. The CDR3 loop is CASSLEGTYGYTF. DNA for the CDR3: TGTGCCAGCAGCTTAGAGGGGACTTATGGCTACACCTTC. The chain employs TRBV11-2 and TRBJ1-2; D might be TRBD1 (5 bases). CDR1 and CDR2 (germline): SGHAT, FQNNGV. The germline V and J ends were trimmed by 0 bases and 5 bases, with 7 bases remaining between them. The CDR3 is 13 amino acids.

This clonotype was detected a few times. The rearrangement uses TRBV6-1 and TRBJ1-5; 7 bases match TRBD1. CDR3 length: 15 residues. CDR1 and CDR2 from the germline V gene are MNHNS and SASEGT. V was pared by 6 bases and J by 0 bases, with 5 bases of the junction left unmatched. In DNA form, the CDR3 reads TGTGCCAGCAGAAGACAGGGCTATAGCAATCAGCCCCAGCATTTT. It encodes CASRRQGYSNQPQHF.

CDR3 bases: TGTGCCAGCGCCAGCGGACTAGCGGGAGGGGCGAGGGAGACCCAGTACTTC. This gives the protein CASASGLAGGARETQYF. V is TRBV3-1 and J is TRBJ2-5; TRBD2 agrees at 15 bases. The V gene's germline CDR1 is LGHDT and CDR2 YNNKEL (reference sequence). The CDR3 has 17 amino acids. Germline trimming cut 8 bases from V and 5 bases from J; bases unmatched to any gene: 12.

CDR3 coding DNA: TGTGCCAGCAGTGACGAGGGGGCGAACTATGGCTACACCTTC. Translated, it gives CASSDEGANYGYTF. This rearrangement joins TRBV2 to TRBJ1-2, with 7 bases matching TRBD1. The CDR3 extends over 14 amino acids. With V trimmed by 3 bases and J by 2 bases, 3 bases remained unmatched. Germline CDR1 and CDR2: SNHLY and FYNNEI.

This clonotype has a handful of counts. V usage is TRBV3-1 and J usage is TRBJ2-7; 8 nucleotides agree with TRBD2. Germline V lookup: CDR1 LGHDT, CDR2 YNNKEL (reference sequence). The length of the CDR3 is 16 residues. The trim removed 1 base at V and 2 bases at J, leaving 7 bases unmatched. CDR3 sequence (DNA): TGTGCCAGCAGCCAAGCAGGTAGCGGGGTGGCCTACGAGCAGTACGTC. Encoded protein: CASSQAGSGVAYEQYV.

V usage is TRBV20-1 and J usage is TRBJ2-7; 12 nucleotides line up with TRBD1. Germline values: CDR1 DFQATT, CDR2 SNEGSKA (reference sequence). The CDR3 totals 15 residues. With 3 bases clipped from V and 6 bases from J, the junction kept 9 bases outside the gene matches. CDR3 protein: CSASDGTGGGGEQYF. The CDR3, as DNA: TGCAGTGCTAGTGACGGGACAGGGGGCGGTGGCGAGCAGTACTTC.

This chain connects TRBV7-9 to TRBJ1-5, with D possibly TRBD1 on 5 matching bases. CDR1 SEHNR and CDR2 FQNEAQ come from the germline V gene (reference sequence). The CDR3 is 15 amino acids. V dropped 8 bases and J dropped 4 bases, with 18 bases sitting between them. For the CDR3, the DNA is TGTGCCAGCGGGGACGGGCTAAGGGGAAATCAGCCCCAGCATTTT. As protein: CASGDGLRGNQPQHF.

The table lists this clonotype with a few counts. This chain links TRBV12-3 or TRBV12-4 with TRBJ2-2; 7 nucleotides agree with TRBD1. V shed 6 bases, J shed 4 bases, and the junction held 5 bases outside the gene matches. The CDR3 contains 14 residues. This CDR3 is CASSPTGSTGELFF. In DNA form, the CDR3 reads TGTGCCAGCAGCCCGACAGGGTCCACCGGGGAGCTGTTTTTT.

This clonotype showed up just a few times. CDR3 loop: CASSLIWGPPPTNEKLFF. CDR3 DNA sequence: TGCGCCAGCAGCTTGATATGGGGCCCCCCCCCAACTAATGAAAAACTGTTTTTT. The V call is TRBV5-1, the J call TRBJ1-4, with D tentatively TRBD1 (5 bases). CDR3 length equals 18 residues. Germline V lookup: CDR1 SGHRS, CDR2 YFSETQ. The V end lost 1 base, the J end lost 0 bases, and 16 bases lay between the germline ends.

The sample holds many counts of this clonotype. V is TRBV12-3 or TRBV12-4 and J is TRBJ2-2; TRBD1 aligns across 9 bases. The junction had 10 bases not matched to a gene; V was cut back by 6 bases and J by 8 bases. The CDR3 covers 15 residues. CDR3 sequence (DNA): TGTGCCAGCAGAGCCCACAGGGGGCATACAGGGGAGCTGTTTTTT. Amino acid sequence: CASRAHRGHTGELFF.

This clonotype was observed a few times. This chain joins TRBV20-1 and TRBJ1-1; TRBD1 is a possible D gene (5 bases). The CDR3 extends over 12 amino acids. Germline assignment: CDR1 DFQATT and CDR2 SNEGSKA (reference sequence). With 6 bases removed from V and 10 bases from J, the gap between germline ends came to 18 bases. The CDR3 sequence is CSAPGGGSVAFF. The DNA for the CDR3 is TGCAGTGCCCCGGGTGGGGGGAGCGTAGCTTTCTTT.

This clonotype was observed a handful of times. The genes are TRBV10-3 and TRBJ1-2; 7 bases agree with TRBD1. The CDR3 loop spans 14 amino acids. The junction had 10 bases not matched to a gene; V was cut back by 8 bases and J by 4 bases. Germline values: CDR1 ENHRY, CDR2 SYGVKD. The CDR3 DNA follows: TGTGCCATCGAGGAGGGGGCTGGTGGCTATGGCTACACCTTC. It translates to CAIEEGAGGYGYTF.

The chain has TRBV28 and TRBJ2-7; tentative D call: TRBD2 (6 bases). The CDR3 consists of 16 residues. The germline V gene has CDR1 MDHEN and CDR2 SYDVKM. This CDR3 is CASSSPTGELPYEQYV. CDR3 DNA: TGTGCCAGCAGTTCTCCGACGGGGGAATTGCCCTATGAGCAGTACGTC.

There are a few counts of this clonotype. The chain joins TRBV2 to TRBJ2-3; 9 bases align to TRBD2. The germline V gene has CDR1 SNHLY and CDR2 FYNNEI. CDR3 length: 14 amino acids. V trimming: 10 bases; J trimming: 0 bases; junction bases outside the gene matches: 5. The CDR3 protein is CATLAGASTDTQYF. The CDR3 nucleotides read TGTGCCACATTAGCGGGGGCCAGCACAGATACGCAGTATTTT.

This chain uses TRBV28 with TRBJ1-5, with a tentative D call TRBD1 (6 bases). Germline-derived CDR1 and CDR2 are MDHEN and SYDVKM. The V end lost 8 bases, the J end lost 0 bases, and 11 bases lay between the germline ends. The CDR3 length is 14 residues. CDR3 DNA: TGTGCCAGCGGGACAACGTATAGCAATCAGCCCCAGCATTTT. Encoded protein: CASGTTYSNQPQHF. Variable domain in full (rest from reference TRBV28 and TRBJ1-5): DVKVTQSSRYLVKRTGEKVFLECVQDMDHENMFWYRQDPGLGLRLIYFSYDVKMKEKGDIPEGYSVSREKKERFSLILESASTNQTSMYLCASGTTYSNQPQHFGDGTRLSIL.

The sample holds many counts of this clonotype. The chain combines TRBV9 with TRBJ2-1; D could derive from TRBD1 or TRBD2 (6 bases each). V shed 5 bases and J shed 0 bases, with 15 bases lying between them. The CDR3 contains 16 residues. The germline V gene encodes CDR1 SGDLS and CDR2 YYNGEE. Here the CDR3 reads CASSENGGSSYNEQFF. In DNA form, the CDR3 reads TGTGCCAGCAGTGAGAACGGGGGCAGCTCCTACAATGAGCAGTTCTTC.

The chain links TRBV25-1 to TRBJ2-1, with 10 nucleotides matching TRBD2. The germline V gene has CDR1 MGHDK and CDR2 SYGVNS. Losses at the gene ends were 1 base for V and 9 bases for J; bases not matched to a gene: 6. The CDR3 loop spans 15 amino acids. The CDR3 coding sequence is TGTGCCAGCAGTGAATGGAAGCGGGGGGGCACTGAGCAGTTCTTC. This sequence encodes CASSEWKRGGTEQFF.

The genes are TRBV9 and TRBJ1-1, with 10 bases lining up with TRBD1. Trimming took 2 bases from V and 3 from J; bases not matched to a gene: 7. The germline gives CDR1 SGDLS, CDR2 YYNGEE. The CDR3 totals 16 residues. The CDR3 loop reads CASSVDPGTGDTEAFF. CDR3 nucleotides: TGTGCCAGCAGCGTGGATCCGGGGACAGGGGACACTGAAGCTTTCTTT.

The chain employs TRBV18 and TRBJ1-5, with D hard to call. Looked up from germline, CDR1 is KGHSH and CDR2 is LQKENI. This CDR3 spans 13 amino acids. Trimming removed 4 bases from V and 6 bases from J, with 10 bases in between. CDR3 sequence reads: CASSLDWSQPQHF. The CDR3 nucleotides are TGTGCCAGCTCACTTGATTGGAGTCAGCCCCAGCATTTT.

The V call is TRBV6-2 or TRBV6-3, the J call TRBJ2-7; TRBD1 aligns across 7 bases. The J segment lost 2 bases and the V segment lost 5 bases, leaving 9 bases of the junction unmatched. From germline, CDR1 is MNHEY and CDR2 SVGEGT. The CDR3 is made up of 15 amino acids. CDR3 bases: TGTGCCAGCAGTGATCCCGGGACAGAGCCCTACGAGCAGTACTTC. It translates to CASSDPGTEPYEQYF.

This clonotype occurred a few times. The chain has TRBV20-1 and TRBJ2-3; D not resolved. With 2 bases removed from V and 4 bases from J, the gap between germline ends came to 10 bases. The CDR3 is made up of 13 amino acids. Per germline, CDR1 DFQATT and CDR2 SNEGSKA (reference sequence). CDR3 region: CSARPRPADTQYF. CDR3 DNA sequence: TGCAGTGCTAGACCTCGGCCAGCAGATACGCAGTATTTT.